This T cell receptor (beta chain) was observed in a study of T cell changes during pregnancy in multiple sclerosis. The CDR3 spans 15 residues. Per the germline V gene, CDR1 is SEHNR and CDR2 is FQNEAQ (reference sequence). V lost 2 bases to trimming and J lost 6 bases, with 14 bases between them. Using immunoSEQ multiplex PCR, the repertoire was profiled, and TCRdb retains in-frame clones only, with some absent. The table shows about 54,000 clones, with about 91% occurring only once. The V call is TRBV7-9, the J call TRBJ1-3, with D maybe TRBD1 (6 bases). Sequenced here: peripheral blood, sampled after pregnancy. The TCR originated in a female donor in good health, enrolled as a control in a pregnancy study. CDR3: CASSLPTGALNTIYF. CDR3 DNA sequence: TGTGCCAGCAGCTTACCGACAGGAGCCTTAAACACCATATATTTT.